This TCR beta chain was retrieved from a study of beta chain features in type 1 diabetes. Findings and limits, study-wide: Moderately but significantly shorter TCRB CDR3s were found in Type 1 diabetes patients in all four CD4+ subsets. Any HLA type influence on TCRB rearrangement was left unresolved here.

The entirety of the isolated RNA underwent reverse transcription, so expressed TCRB transcripts were sequenced. Only in-frame clones appear in the TCRdb table, and some are missing; sequencing was by immunoSEQ multiplex PCR. The sample has about 22,000 clones; approximately 57% are singletons. The CDR3 runs 17 residues. Germline CDR1 MGHDK, CDR2 SYGVNS. Trimming took 8 bases from V and 5 from J; bases not matched to a gene: 15. This clone showed up just a few times. Antigen: not known. Only one heparinised blood draw was taken per donor, and its volume averaged around 110 mL. Stem cell-like memory, regulatory, central memory and naive CD4+ cells were sorted via CD45RO/CCR7/CD25/CD127/CD95/CD27.

The receptor comes from a man in his late teens or twenties with type 1 diabetes. Specimen: stem cell memory CD4+ T cells from blood. This chain uses TRBV25-1 with TRBJ2-5, with 12 nucleotides matching TRBD2. In DNA, the CDR3 is TGTGCCAGCGAACTCCGGACCTCTAGCGGGGGGGTGGAGACCCAGTACTTC. This encodes CASELRTSSGGVETQYF.